What follows describes a single T cell receptor beta chain. Its antigen is as yet unknown. These data originate in a study of graft-versus-host responses after intestinal transplantation. Study summary: All of the recipients had induction that used anti-thymocyte globulin, then tacrolimus and steroids for approximately 3 years. General study points: GvH clonotypes were identified within recipient marrow, with a subset emerging first in ileum or blood. Clonal ratios of graft-versus-host to host-versus-graft in allografts were high for patients exhibiting graft-donor T cell macrochimerism.

Assay: immunoSEQ multiplex PCR; the TCRdb copy retains only in-frame clones and omits some. The sample carries over 75,000 clones, around 86% recorded once. The CDR3 runs 14 residues. V shed 5 bases and J 4 bases; nucleotides not matched to a gene: 4. In germline, CDR1 is MNHEY, CDR2 SMNVEV (reference sequence). This receptor was identified in a human donor who was the organ donor for an intestinal transplant. The chain is built from TRBV27 and TRBJ2-2; 7 bases line up with TRBD1. The sample was unstimulated CD8+ T cells sorted from spleen or lymph node cells, taken before transplant. In nucleotides, the CDR3 is TGTGCCAGCAGTCCCCGACAGGGCACCGGGGAGCTGTTTTTT. Translation gives CASSPRQGTGELFF.